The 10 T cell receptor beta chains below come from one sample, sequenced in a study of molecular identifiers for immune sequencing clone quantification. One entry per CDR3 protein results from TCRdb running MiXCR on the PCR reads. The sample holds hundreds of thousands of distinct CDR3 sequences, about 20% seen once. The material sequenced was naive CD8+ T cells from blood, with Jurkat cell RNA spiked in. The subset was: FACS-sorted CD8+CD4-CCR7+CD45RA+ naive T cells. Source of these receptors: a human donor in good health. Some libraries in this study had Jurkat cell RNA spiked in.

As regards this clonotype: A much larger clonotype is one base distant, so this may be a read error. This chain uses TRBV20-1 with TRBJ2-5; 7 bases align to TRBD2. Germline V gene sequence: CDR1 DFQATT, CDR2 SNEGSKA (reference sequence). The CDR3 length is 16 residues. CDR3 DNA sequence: TGCAGTGCATACCCATTGGGGGGGGGAAGTCAAGAGACCCGGTACTTC. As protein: CSAYPLGGGSQETRYF.

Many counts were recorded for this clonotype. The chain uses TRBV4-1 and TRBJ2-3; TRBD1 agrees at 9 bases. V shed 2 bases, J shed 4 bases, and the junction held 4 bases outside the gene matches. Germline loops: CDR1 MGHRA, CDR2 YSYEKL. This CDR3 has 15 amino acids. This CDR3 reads CASSQWDRDPDTQYF. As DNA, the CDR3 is TGCGCCAGCAGCCAATGGGACAGGGATCCAGATACGCAGTATTTT.

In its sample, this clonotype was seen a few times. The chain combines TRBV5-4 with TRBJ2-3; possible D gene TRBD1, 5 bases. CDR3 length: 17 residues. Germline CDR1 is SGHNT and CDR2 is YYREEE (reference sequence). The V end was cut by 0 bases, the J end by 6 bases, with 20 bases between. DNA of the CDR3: TGTGCCAGCAGCTTGGGTTCCAGTGGCATAGGGGTCGATACGCAGTATTTT. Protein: CASSLGSSGIGVDTQYF.

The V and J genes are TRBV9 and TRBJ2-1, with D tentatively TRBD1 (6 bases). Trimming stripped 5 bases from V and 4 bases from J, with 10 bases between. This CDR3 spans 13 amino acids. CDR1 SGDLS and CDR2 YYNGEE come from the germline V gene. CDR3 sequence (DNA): TGTGCCAGCAGTTGGACAGATTACAATGAGCAGTTCTTC. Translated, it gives CASSWTDYNEQFF.

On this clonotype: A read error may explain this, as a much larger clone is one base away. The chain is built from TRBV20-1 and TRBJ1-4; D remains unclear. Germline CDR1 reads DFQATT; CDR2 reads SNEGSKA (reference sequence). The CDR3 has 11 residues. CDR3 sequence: CSAGVYEKLVF. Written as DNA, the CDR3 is TGCAGTGCTGGGGTATATGAAAAACTGGTTTTT.

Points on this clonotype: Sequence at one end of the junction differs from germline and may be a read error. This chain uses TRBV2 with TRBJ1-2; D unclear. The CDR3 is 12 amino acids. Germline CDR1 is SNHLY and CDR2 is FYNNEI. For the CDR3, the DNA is TGTGCCAGCATTACGGCGGATTATGGCCACGCCTTC. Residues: CASITADYGHAF.

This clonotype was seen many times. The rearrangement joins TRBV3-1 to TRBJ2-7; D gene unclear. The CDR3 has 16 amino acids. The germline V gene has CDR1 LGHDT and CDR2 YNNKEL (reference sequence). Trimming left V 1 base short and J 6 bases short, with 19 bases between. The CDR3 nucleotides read TGTGCCAGCAGCCAAGCCCGGACGGGTCTCCCCTCCGAGCAGTACTTC. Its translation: CASSQARTGLPSEQYF.

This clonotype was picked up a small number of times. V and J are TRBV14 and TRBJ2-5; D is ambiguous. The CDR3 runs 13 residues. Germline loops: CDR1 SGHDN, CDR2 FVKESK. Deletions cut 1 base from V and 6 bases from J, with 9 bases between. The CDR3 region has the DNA TGTGCCAGCAGCCAAGGTGACTGGAAGACCCAGTACTTC. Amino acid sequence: CASSQGDWKTQYF.

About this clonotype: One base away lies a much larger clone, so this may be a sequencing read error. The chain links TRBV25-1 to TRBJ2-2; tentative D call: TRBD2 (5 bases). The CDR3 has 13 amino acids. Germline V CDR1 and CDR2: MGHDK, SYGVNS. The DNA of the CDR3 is TGTGCCAGCACCACGGCGGAGGCCGGGGAGCTGCTTTTT. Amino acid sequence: CASTTAEAGELLF.

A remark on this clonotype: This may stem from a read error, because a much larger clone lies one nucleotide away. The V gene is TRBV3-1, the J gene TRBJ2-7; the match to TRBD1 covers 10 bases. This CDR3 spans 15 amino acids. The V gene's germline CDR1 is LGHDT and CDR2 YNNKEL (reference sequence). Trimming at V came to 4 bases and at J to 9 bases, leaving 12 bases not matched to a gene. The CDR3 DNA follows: TGTGCCAGCAGCCGGGAGGGACAGGGGTACCACGGGCAGTACTTC. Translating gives CASSREGQGYHGQYF.